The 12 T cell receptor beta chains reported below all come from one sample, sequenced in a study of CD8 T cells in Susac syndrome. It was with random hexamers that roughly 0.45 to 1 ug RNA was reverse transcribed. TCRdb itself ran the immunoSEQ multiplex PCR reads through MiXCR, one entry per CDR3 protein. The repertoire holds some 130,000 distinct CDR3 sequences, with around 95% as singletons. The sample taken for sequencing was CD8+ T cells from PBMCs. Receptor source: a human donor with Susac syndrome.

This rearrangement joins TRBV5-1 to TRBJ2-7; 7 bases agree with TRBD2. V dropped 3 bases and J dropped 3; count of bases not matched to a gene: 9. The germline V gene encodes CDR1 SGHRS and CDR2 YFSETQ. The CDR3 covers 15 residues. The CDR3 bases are TGCGCCAGCAGCTACGAAGCGGGAATAGTCTACGAGCAGTACTTC. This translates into CASSYEAGIVYEQYF.

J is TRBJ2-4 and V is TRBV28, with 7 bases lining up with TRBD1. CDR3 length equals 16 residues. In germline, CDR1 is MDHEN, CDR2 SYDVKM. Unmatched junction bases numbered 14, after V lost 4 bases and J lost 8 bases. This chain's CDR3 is CASSSPPDRERDIQYF. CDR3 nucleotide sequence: TGTGCCAGCAGTTCCCCCCCCGACAGGGAAAGGGACATTCAGTACTTC.

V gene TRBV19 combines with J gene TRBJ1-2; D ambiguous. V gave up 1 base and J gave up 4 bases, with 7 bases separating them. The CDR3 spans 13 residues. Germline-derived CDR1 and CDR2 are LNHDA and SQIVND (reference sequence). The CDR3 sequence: CASSIGAGYGYTF. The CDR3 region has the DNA TGTGCCAGTAGTATAGGGGCGGGCTATGGCTACACCTTC.

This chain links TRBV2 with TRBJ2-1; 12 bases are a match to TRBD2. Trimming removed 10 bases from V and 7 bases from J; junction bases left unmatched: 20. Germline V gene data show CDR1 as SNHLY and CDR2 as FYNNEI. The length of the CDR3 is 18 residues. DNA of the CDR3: TGTGCCATCCTTCCGGGACTAGCGGGCCCCACGGAGGGGAATGAGCAGTTCTTC. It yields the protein CAILPGLAGPTEGNEQFF. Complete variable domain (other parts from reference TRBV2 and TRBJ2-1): EPEVTQTPSHQVTQMGQEVILRCVPISNHLYFYWYRQILGQKVEFLVSFYNNEISEKSEIFDDQFSVERPDGSNFTLKIRSTKLEDSAMYFCAILPGLAGPTEGNEQFFGPGTRLTVL.

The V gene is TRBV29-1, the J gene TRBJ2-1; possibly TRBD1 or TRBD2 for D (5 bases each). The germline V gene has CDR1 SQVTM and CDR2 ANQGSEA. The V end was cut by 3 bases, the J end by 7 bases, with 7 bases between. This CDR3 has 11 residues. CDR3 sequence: CSVERGNEQFF. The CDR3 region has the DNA TGCAGCGTTGAGAGGGGTAATGAGCAGTTCTTC.

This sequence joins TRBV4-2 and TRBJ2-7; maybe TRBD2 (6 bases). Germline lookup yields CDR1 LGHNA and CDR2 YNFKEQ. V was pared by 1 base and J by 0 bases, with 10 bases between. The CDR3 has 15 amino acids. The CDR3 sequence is CASSQVDGSSYEQYF. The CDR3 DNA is TGTGCCAGCAGCCAAGTAGACGGGAGCTCCTACGAGCAGTACTTC.

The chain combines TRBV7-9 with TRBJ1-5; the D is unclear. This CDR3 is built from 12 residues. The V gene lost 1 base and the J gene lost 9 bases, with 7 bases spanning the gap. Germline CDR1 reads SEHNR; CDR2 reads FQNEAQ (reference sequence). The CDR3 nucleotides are TGTGCCAGCAGCTTAGGTTCTGGGCCCCAGCATTTT. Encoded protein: CASSLGSGPQHF. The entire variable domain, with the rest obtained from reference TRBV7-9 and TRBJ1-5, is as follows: DTGVSQNPRHKITKRGQNVTFRCDPISEHNRLYWYRQTLGQGPEFLTYFQNEAQLEKSRLLSDRFSAERPKGSFSTLEIQRTEQGDSAMYLCASSLGSGPQHFGDGTRLSIL.

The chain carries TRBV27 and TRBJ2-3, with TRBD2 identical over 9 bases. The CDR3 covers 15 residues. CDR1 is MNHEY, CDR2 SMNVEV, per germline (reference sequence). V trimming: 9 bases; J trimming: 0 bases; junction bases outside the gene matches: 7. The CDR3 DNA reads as TGTGCCAGTACGGGACTAGCCCCAAGCACAGATACGCAGTATTTT. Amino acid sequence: CASTGLAPSTDTQYF.

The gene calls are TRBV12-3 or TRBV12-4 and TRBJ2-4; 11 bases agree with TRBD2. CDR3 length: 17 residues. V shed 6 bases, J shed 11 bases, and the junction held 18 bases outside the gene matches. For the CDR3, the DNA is TGTGCCAGCAGCAATGGACTAGCGGGTCCTGTCTCTTATCTTCAGTACTTC. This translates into CASSNGLAGPVSYLQYF.

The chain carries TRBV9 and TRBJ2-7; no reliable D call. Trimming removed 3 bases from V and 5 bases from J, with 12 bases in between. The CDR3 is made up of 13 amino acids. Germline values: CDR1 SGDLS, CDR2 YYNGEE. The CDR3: CASSGISADEQYF. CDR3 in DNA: TGTGCCAGCAGCGGTATCTCGGCCGACGAGCAGTACTTC.

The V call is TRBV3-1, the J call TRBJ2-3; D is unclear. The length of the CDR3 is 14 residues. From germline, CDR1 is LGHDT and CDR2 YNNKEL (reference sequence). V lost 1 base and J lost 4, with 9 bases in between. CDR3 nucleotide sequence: TGTGCCAGCAGCCAAGTGGTACAGCCAGATACGCAGTATTTT. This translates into CASSQVVQPDTQYF.

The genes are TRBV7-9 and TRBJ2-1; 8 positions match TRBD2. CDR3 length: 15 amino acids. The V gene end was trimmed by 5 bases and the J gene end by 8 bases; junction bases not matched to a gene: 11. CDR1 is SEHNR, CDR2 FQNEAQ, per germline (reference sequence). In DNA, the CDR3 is TGTGCCAGCAGCGACCTAACCGGGACTAGTCATGAGCAGTTCTTC. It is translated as CASSDLTGTSHEQFF.